Sequencing of this T cell receptor (beta chain) was carried out in a study of shared clonotypes between healthy human individuals. The overall study: A couple of women and a few men aged 18 to 49 served as donors. Study results and caveats: It was observed that approximately 5% of naive CD4 clonotypes were shared across a few donors.

This CDR3 comprises 14 residues. The germline gives CDR1 SQVTM, CDR2 ANQGSEA. V gave up 4 bases and J gave up 5 bases, with 17 bases separating them. Of note for this clone: Antigen: not known.

Method: immunoSEQ multiplex PCR; TCRdb's copy keeps in-frame clones and lacks some. The sample lists over a million clones, 96% seen once, with roughly 1.2% in the top ten. This clonotype was obtained from a man aged 30 to 45 in good health. V usage is TRBV29-1 and J usage is TRBJ2-5; D may be TRBD1 or TRBD2 (6 bases each). The specimen sequenced was naive CD4+ T cells sorted from blood. As to subset: CD45RA+ positively selected. This CDR3 reads CSVVYGGSVETQYF. CDR3 DNA: TGCAGCGTTGTCTACGGGGGCTCTGTGGAGACCCAGTACTTC.